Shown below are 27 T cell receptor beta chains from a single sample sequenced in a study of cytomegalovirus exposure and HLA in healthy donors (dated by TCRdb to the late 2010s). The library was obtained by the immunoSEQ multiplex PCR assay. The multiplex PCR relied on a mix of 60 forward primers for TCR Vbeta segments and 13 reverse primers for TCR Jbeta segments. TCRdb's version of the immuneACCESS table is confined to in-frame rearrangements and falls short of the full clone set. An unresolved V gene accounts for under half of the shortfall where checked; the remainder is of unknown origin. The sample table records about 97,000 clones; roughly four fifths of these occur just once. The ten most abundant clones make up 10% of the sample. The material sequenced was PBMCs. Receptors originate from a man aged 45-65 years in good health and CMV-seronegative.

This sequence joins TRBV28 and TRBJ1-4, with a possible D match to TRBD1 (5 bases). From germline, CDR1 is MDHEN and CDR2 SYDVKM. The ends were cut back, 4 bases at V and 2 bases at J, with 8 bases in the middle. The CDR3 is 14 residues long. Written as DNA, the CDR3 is TGTGCCAGCAGTTACCCAGGGACTAATGAAAAACTGTTTTTT. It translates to CASSYPGTNEKLFF.

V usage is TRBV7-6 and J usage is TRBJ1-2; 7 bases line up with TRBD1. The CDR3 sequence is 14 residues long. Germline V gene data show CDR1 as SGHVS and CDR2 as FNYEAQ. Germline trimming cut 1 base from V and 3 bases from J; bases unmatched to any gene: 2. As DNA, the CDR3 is TGTGCCAGCAGCTTAGGTCAGGGGGACTATGGCTACACCTTC. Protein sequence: CASSLGQGDYGYTF.

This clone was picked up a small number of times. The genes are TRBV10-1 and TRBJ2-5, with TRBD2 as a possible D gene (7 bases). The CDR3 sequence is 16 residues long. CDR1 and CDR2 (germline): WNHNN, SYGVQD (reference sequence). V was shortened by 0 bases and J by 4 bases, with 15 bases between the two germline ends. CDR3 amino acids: CASSESSGGRLETQYF. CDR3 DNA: TGCGCCAGCAGTGAGTCGTCCGGGGGGCGTTTAGAGACCCAGTACTTC.

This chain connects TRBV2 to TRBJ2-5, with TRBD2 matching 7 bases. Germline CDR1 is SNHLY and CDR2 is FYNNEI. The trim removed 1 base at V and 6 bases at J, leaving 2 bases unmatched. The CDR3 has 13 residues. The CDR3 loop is CASSEGGGKTQYF. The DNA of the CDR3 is TGTGCCAGCAGTGAAGGCGGGGGAAAGACCCAGTACTTC.

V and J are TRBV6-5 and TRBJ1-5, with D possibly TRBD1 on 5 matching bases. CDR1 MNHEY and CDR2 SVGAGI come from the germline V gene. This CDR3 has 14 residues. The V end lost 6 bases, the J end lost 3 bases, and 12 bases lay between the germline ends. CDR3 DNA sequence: TGTGCCAGCAGAGCCCCAGGGATCAATCAGCCCCAGCATTTT. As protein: CASRAPGINQPQHF.

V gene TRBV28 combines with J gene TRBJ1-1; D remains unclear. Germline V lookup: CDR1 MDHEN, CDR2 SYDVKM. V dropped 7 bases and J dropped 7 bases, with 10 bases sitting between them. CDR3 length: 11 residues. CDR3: CASTNRIEAFF. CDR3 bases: TGTGCCAGCACCAACAGAATTGAAGCTTTCTTT.

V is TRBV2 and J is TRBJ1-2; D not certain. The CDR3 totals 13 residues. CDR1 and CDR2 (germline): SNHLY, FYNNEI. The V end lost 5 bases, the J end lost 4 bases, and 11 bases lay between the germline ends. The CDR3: CASSSEVGYGYTF. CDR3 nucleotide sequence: TGTGCCAGCAGTTCAGAGGTGGGCTATGGCTACACCTTC. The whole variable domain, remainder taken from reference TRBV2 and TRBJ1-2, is EPEVTQTPSHQVTQMGQEVILRCVPISNHLYFYWYRQILGQKVEFLVSFYNNEISEKSEIFDDQFSVERPDGSNFTLKIRSTKLEDSAMYFCASSSEVGYGYTFGSGTRLTVV.

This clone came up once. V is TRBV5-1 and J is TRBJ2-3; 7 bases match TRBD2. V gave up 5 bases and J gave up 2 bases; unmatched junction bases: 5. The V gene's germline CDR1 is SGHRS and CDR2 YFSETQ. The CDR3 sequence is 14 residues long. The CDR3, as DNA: TGCGCCAGCAGTCCACGGGGGGACACAGATACGCAGTATTTT. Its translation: CASSPRGDTDTQYF.

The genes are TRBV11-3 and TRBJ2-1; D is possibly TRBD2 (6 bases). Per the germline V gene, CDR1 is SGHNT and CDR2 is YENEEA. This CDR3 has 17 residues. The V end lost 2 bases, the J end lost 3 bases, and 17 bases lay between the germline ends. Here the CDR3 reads CASSLSPETSFYNEQFF. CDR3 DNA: TGTGCCAGCAGCTTAAGTCCAGAGACTAGTTTCTACAATGAGCAGTTCTTC.

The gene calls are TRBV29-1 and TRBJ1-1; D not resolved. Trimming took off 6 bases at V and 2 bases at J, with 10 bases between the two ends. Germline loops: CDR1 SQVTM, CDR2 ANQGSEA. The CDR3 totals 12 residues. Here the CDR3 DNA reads TGCAGCGTAATACACATAAACACTGAAGCTTTCTTT. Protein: CSVIHINTEAFF.

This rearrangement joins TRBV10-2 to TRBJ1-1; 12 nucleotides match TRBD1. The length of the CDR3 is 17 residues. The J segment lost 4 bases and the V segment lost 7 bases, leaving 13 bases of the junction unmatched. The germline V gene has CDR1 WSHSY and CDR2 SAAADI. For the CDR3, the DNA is TGCGCCAGCATCCCCGGGACAGGGGGCTATTTGGGCACTGAAGCTTTCTTT. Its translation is CASIPGTGGYLGTEAFF.

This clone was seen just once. The CDR3 nucleotides read TGTGCCAGCAGCGGAGTTGAGACAGGGGAAGAAAAACTGTTTTTT. It yields the protein CASSGVETGEEKLFF. V is TRBV5-6 and J is TRBJ1-4; TRBD1 matches 8 bases. There are 15 residues in the CDR3. Trimming at V came to 4 bases and at J to 8 bases, leaving 10 bases not matched to a gene. Germline values: CDR1 SGHDT, CDR2 YYEEEE. Drawing the rest from reference TRBV5-6 and TRBJ1-4, the complete variable domain is DAGVTQSPTHLIKTRGQQVTLRCSPKSGHDTVSWYQQALGQGPQFIFQYYEEEERQRGNFPDRFSGHQFPNYSSELNVNALLLGDSALYLCASSGVETGEEKLFFGSGTQLSVL.

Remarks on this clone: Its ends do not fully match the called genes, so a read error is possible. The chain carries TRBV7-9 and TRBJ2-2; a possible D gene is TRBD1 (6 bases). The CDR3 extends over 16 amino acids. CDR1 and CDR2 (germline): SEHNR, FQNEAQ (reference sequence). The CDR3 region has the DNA TGTTCCAGCAGCCGTGGGGGCGGAGCGAACACCGGGGAGCTGTTTTTT. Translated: CSSSRGGGANTGELFF.

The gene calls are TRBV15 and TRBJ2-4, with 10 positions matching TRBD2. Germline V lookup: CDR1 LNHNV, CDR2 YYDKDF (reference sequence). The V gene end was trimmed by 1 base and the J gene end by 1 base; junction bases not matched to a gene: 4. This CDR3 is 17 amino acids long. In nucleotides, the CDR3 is TGTGCCACCAGCAGAGGTAGCGGGGGGTGGGCCAAAAACATTCAGTACTTC. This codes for CATSRGSGGWAKNIQYF.

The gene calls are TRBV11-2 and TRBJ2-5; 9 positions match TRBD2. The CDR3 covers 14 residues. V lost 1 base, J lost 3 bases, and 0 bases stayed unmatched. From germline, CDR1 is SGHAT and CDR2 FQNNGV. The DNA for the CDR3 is TGTGCCAGCAGCTTAGGACTAGCGGAAGAGACCCAGTACTTC. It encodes CASSLGLAEETQYF.

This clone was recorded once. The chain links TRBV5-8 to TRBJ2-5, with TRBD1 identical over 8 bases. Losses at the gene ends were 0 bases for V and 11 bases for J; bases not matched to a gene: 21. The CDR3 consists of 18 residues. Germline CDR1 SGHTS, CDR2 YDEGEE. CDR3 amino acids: CASSLATSSGTGTTRQYF. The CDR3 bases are TGTGCCAGCAGCTTGGCCACGTCTTCCGGGACAGGTACTACGAGGCAGTACTTC.

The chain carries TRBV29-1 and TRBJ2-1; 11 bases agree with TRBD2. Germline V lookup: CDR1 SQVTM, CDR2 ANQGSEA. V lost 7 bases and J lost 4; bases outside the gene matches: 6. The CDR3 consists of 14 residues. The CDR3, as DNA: TGCAGCGCTGCGACTAGCGGGACTTACAATGAGCAGTTCTTC. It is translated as CSAATSGTYNEQFF.

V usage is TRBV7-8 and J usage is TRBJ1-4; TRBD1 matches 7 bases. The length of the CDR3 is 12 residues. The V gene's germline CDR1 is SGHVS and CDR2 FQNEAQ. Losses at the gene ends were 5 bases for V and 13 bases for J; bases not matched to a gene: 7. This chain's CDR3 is CASSRDSSGLFF. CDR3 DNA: TGTGCCAGCAGCCGGGACAGTTCGGGACTGTTTTTT. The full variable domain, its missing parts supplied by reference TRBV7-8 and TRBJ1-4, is GAGVSQSPRYKVAKRGQDVALRCDPISGHVSLFWYQQALGQGPEFLTYFQNEAQLDKSGLPSDRFFAERPEGSVSTLKIQRTQQEDSAVYLCASSRDSSGLFFGSGTQLSVL.

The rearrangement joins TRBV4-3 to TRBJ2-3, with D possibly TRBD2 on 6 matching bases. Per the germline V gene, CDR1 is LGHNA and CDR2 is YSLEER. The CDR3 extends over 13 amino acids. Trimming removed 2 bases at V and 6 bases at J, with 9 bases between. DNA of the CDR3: TGCGCCAGCAGCCAATCCCGGGGGGATACGCAGTATTTT. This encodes CASSQSRGDTQYF.

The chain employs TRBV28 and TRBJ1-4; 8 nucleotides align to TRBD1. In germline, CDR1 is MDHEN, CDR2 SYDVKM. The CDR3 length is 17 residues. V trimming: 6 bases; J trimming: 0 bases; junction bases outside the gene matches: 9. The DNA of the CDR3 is TGTGCCAGCAGGAACAACAGGGGGAAGGCAACTAATGAAAAACTGTTTTTT. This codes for CASRNNRGKATNEKLFF. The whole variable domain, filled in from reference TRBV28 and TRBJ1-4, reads DVKVTQSSRYLVKRTGEKVFLECVQDMDHENMFWYRQDPGLGLRLIYFSYDVKMKEKGDIPEGYSVSREKKERFSLILESASTNQTSMYLCASRNNRGKATNEKLFFGSGTQLSVL.

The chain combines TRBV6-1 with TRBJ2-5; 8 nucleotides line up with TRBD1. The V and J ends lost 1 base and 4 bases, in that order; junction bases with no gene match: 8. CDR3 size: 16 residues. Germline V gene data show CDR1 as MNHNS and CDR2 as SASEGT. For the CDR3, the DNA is TGTGCCAGCAGTGAAGATAAGCAGGGGGCAAGAGAGACCCAGTACTTC. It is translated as CASSEDKQGARETQYF.

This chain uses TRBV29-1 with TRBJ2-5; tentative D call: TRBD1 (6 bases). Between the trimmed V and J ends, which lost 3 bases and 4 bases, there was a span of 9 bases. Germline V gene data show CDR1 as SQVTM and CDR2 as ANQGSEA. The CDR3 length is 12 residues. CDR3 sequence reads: CSVDTGRETQYF. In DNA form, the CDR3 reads TGCAGCGTTGACACAGGGAGAGAGACCCAGTACTTC.

The CDR3 DNA reads as TGTGCCAGCTCACCTAAATCGGGACTGTACGAGCAGTACTTC. This encodes CASSPKSGLYEQYF. The rearrangement uses TRBV18 and TRBJ2-7; D is possibly TRBD2 (6 bases). This CDR3 region has 14 residues. Trimming removed 3 bases at V and 4 bases at J, with 13 bases between. Germline lookup yields CDR1 KGHSH and CDR2 LQKENI.

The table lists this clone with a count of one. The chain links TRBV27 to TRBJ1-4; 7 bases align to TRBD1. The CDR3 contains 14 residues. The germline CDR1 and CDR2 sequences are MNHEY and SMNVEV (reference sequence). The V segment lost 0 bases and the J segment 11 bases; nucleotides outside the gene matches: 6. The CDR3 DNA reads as TGTGCCAGCAGTTTATCGCAGGGGGTAGGGAAACTGTTTTTT. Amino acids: CASSLSQGVGKLFF.

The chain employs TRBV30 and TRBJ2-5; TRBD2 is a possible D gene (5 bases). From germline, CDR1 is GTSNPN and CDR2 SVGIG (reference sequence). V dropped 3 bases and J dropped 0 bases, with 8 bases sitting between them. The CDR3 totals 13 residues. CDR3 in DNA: TGTGCCTGGAGGTCGGGAAACCAAGAGACCCAGTACTTC. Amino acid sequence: CAWRSGNQETQYF. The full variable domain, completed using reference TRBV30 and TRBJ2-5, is SQTIHQWPATLVQPVGSPLSLECTVEGTSNPNLYWYRQAAGRGLQLLFYSVGIGQISSEVPQNLSASRPQDRQFILSSKKLLLSDSGFYLCAWRSGNQETQYFGPGTRLLVL.

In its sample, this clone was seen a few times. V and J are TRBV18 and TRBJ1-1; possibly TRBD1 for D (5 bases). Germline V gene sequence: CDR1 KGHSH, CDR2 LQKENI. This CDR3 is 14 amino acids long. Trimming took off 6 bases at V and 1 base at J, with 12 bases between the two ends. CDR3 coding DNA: TGTGCCAGCTCCACCGCGGGGGGGAACACTGAAGCTTTCTTT. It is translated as CASSTAGGNTEAFF. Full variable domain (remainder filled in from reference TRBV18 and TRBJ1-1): NAGVMQNPRHLVRRRGQEARLRCSPMKGHSHVYWYRQLPEEGLKFMVYLQKENIIDESGMPKERFSAEFPKEGPSILRIQQVVRGDSAAYFCASSTAGGNTEAFFGQGTRLTVV.

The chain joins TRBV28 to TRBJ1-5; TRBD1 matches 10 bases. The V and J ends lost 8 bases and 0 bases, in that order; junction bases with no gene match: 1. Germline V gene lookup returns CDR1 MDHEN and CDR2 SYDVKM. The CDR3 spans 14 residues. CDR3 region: CASGTGVSNQPQHF. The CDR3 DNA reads TGTGCCAGCGGGACAGGGGTTAGCAATCAGCCCCAGCATTTT.